This T cell receptor (beta chain) was identified in a study of cytomegalovirus exposure and HLA in healthy donors. Study as a whole: A later analysis reported the 120 or so validation repertoires used the same platform as the approximately 670 first-cohort repertoires.

From germline, CDR1 is SGHNT and CDR2 YYREEE (reference sequence). Between the trimmed V and J ends, which lost 1 base and 1 base, there was a span of 5 bases. This CDR3 comprises 13 residues. Concerning this clone: What it binds is unknown.

The donors were members of the validation cohort, which comprised 120 subjects and was separate from the first cohort of several hundred subjects. The assay was immunoSEQ multiplex PCR, and TCRdb's table has in-frame clones only and misses some. The data show roughly 150,000 clones, with 80% to 85% seen just once and more than 8.5% held by the top ten. Regarding the study as a whole: Altogether, some 170 TCR beta chains were recorded as cytomegalovirus-associated.

This TCR derives from a man aged 25 to 40 in good health and CMV-seropositive. Sequencing was carried out using PBMCs. The chain carries TRBV5-4 and TRBJ1-1; no definite D call. CDR3 sequence: CASSLSRNTEAFF. In DNA, the CDR3 is TGTGCCAGCAGCTTGTCCCGGAACACTGAAGCTTTCTTT.